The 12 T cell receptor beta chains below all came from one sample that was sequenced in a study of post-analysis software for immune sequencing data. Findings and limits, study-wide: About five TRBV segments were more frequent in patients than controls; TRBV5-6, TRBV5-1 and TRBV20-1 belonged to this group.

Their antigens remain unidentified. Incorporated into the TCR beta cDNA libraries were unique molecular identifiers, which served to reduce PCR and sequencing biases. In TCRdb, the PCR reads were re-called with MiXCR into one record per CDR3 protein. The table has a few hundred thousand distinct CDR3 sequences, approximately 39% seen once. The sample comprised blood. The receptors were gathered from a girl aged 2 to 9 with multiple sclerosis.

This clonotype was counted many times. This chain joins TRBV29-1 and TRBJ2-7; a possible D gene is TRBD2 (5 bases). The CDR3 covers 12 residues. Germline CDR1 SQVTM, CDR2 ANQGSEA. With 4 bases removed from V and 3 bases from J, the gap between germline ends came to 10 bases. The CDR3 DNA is TGCAGCGTTGTGGCGGGCAGCTACGAGCAGTACTTC. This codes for CSVVAGSYEQYF.

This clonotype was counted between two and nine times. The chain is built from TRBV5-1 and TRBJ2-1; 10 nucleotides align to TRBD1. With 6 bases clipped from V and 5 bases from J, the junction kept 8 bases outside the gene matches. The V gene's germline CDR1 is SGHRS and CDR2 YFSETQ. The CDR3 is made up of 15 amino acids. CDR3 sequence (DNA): TGCGCCAGCAACCGGGGGGACAGGGGCAACAATGAGCAGTTCTTC. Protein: CASNRGDRGNNEQFF.

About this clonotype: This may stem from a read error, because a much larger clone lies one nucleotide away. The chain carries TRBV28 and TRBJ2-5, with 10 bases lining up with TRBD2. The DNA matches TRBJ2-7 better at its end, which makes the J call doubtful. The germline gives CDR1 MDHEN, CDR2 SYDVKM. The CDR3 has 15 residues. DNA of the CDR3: TGTGCCAACAGTTTTCTAGCGGGAGAACCCTACGAGCAGTACTTC. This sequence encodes CANSFLAGEPYEQYF.

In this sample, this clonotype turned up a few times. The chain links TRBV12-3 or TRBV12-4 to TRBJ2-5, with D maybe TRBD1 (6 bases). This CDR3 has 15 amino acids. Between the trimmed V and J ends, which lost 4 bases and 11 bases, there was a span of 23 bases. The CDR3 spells CASSSYATPTGAQYF. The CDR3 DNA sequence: TGTGCCAGCAGTTCTTATGCTACTCCGACAGGCGCGCAGTACTTC.

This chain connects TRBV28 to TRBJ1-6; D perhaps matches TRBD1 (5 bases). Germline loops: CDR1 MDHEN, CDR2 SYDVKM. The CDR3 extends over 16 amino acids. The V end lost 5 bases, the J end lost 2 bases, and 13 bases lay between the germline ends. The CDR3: CASSAPGITYNSPLHF. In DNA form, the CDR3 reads TGTGCCAGCAGTGCACCAGGGATTACCTATAATTCACCCCTCCACTTT.

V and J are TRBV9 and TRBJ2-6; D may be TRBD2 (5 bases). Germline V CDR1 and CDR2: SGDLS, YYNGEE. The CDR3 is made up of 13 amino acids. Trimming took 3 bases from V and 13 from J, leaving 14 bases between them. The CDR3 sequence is CASSASEVRVLTF. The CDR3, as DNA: TGTGCCAGCAGCGCTTCGGAGGTTAGGGTCCTGACTTTC. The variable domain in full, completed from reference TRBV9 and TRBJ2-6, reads DSGVTQTPKHLITATGQRVTLRCSPRSGDLSVYWYQQSLDQGLQFLIQYYNGEERAKGNILERFSAQQFPDLHSELNLSSLELGDSALYFCASSASEVRVLTFGAGSRLTVL.

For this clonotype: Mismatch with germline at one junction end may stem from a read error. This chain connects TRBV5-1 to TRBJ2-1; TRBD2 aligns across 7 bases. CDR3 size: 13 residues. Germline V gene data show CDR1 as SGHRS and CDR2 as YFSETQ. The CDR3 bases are TGCGCCGGCAGCCTGGGGGGGGAGAATGAGCAGTTCTTC. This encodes CAGSLGGENEQFF.

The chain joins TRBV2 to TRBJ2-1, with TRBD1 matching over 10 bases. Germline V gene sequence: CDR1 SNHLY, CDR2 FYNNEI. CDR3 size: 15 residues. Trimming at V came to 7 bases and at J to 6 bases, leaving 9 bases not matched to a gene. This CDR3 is CASKPGTGESNEQFF. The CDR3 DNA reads TGTGCCAGCAAGCCCGGGACAGGGGAGTCCAATGAGCAGTTCTTC.

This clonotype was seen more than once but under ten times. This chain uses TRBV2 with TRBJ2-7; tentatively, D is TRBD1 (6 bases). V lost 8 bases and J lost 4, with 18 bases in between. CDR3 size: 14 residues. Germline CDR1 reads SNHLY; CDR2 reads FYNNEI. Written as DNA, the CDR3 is TGTGCCAGCTCCTCCCAGGGGCCTAATTACGAGCAGTACTTC. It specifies CASSSQGPNYEQYF. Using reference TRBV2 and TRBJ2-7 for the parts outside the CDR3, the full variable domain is EPEVTQTPSHQVTQMGQEVILRCVPISNHLYFYWYRQILGQKVEFLVSFYNNEISEKSEIFDDQFSVERPDGSNFTLKIRSTKLEDSAMYFCASSSQGPNYEQYFGPGTRLTVT.

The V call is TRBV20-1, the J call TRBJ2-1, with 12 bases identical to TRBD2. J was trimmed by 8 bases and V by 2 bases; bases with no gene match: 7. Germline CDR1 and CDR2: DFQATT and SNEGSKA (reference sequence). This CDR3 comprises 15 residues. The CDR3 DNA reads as TGCAGTGCTAGAAATCGGCTAGCGGGAGGGGATGAGCAGTTCTTC. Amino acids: CSARNRLAGGDEQFF.

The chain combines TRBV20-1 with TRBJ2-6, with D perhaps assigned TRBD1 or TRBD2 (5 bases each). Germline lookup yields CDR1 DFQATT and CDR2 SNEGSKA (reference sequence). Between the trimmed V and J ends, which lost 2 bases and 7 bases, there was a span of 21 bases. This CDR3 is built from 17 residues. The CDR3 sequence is CSARNRDRSVTANVLTF. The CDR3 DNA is TGCAGTGCTAGAAACCGGGACCGGAGCGTAACAGCCAACGTCCTGACTTTC.

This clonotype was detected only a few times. CDR3 DNA: TGCAGCGTTGGGGCCCCCTTCGTGGAGACTGAAGCTTTCTTT. Its translation is CSVGAPFVETEAFF. The rearrangement joins TRBV29-1 to TRBJ1-1, with D unclear. The length of the CDR3 is 14 residues. Germline V gene data show CDR1 as SQVTM and CDR2 as ANQGSEA. Trimming left V 4 bases short and J 5 bases short, with 17 bases between.